This is a list of T cell receptor beta chains from one sample in a study of OX40 agonist ivuxolimab in advanced cancers. Assay used: immunoSEQ multiplex PCR; TCRdb lists only in-frame clones, some missing. Among around 19,000 clones listed, less than 85% were seen once. The sample was CD4+ or CD8+ T cells sorted from blood, taken in a trial of the OX40 agonist ivuxolimab. These receptors all come from an adult with an advanced solid tumor such as melanoma, head and neck, liver or kidney cancer. The CDR3 runs from the conserved cysteine through the conserved F or W. The D gene is left open where the match is weak. Some rows mark clone size as missing; the rest say once, few, many or name a class of expanded clone.

J gene	clone size	D gene	V gene	CDR3 DNA	CDR3 protein
TRBJ1-2	NA	NA	TRBV14	TGTGCCAGCAGCCAAGATAACCAGGGCTATGGCTACACCTTC	CASSQDNQGYGYTF
TRBJ2-4	NA	TRBD1	TRBV6-1	TGTGCCAGCAGTGAACTGCTCTACCCAGGACAGGGTGGTAGGCTGAGAGACATTCAGTACTTC	CASSELLYPGQGGRLRDIQYF
TRBJ1-5	NA	TRBD1	TRBV7-9	TGTGCCAGCAGCTTAGCGAGGACAGGGAATCAGCCCCAGCATTTT	CASSLARTGNQPQHF
TRBJ1-4	NA	NA	TRBV28	TGTGCCAGCAGTTTTAGGTCAACTAATGAAAAACTGTTTTTT	CASSFRSTNEKLFF
TRBJ2-3	NA	TRBD2	TRBV9	TGTGCCAGCAGCGTTAGCGGGGGGGAGGGTACGCAGTATTTT	CASSVSGGEGTQYF
TRBJ1-1	NA	NA	TRBV15	TGTGCCACCAGCAGTACTACGACGGACACTGAAGCTTTCTTT	CATSSTTTDTEAFF
TRBJ2-7	NA	NA	TRBV9	TGTGCCAGCAGCGTAGGGACAGTGTCCTACGAGCAGTACTTC	CASSVGTVSYEQYF
TRBJ2-3	NA	NA	TRBV28	TGTGCCAGCCGCTCCCGGGACAACTATCAGAGCACAGATACGCAGTATTTT	CASRSRDNYQSTDTQYF
TRBJ1-2	NA	NA	TRBV4-1	TGCGCCAGCAGCCAAGTTGGCGGGGGGGCTATTGGCTACACCTTC	CASSQVGGGAIGYTF
TRBJ1-2	NA	NA	TRBV13	TGTGCCAGCAGCTTAGGGGGGGTCGTGGTACGCGGCTACACCTTC	CASSLGGVVVRGYTF
TRBJ2-3	few	NA	TRBV30	TGTGCCTGGAGTTCAAATCTCGTGACAGGCGGGGGACACACAGATACGCAGTATTTT	CAWSSNLVTGGGHTDTQYF
TRBJ2-3	NA	TRBD2	TRBV28	TGTGCCAGCAGTTTAGAGGGGACTAGCGGGAGGTCGAAGACGCAGTATTTT	CASSLEGTSGRSKTQYF
TRBJ2-2	once	TRBD1	TRBV27	TGTGCCAGCACCTCGACAGGGATGAACACCGGGGAGCTGTTTTTT	CASTSTGMNTGELFF
TRBJ1-2	NA	NA	TRBV13	TGTGCCAGCAGCACATACCGGGCGGACTATGGCTACACCTTC	CASSTYRADYGYTF
TRBJ2-2	few	TRBD1	TRBV30	TGTGCCGGTGACAGGGGTGACACCGGGGAGCTGTTTTTT	CAGDRGDTGELFF
TRBJ2-7	NA	NA	TRBV6-5	TGTGCCAGCAGCTCTGCGAAAGTCGGGGAGTACTTC	CASSSAKVGEYF
TRBJ1-2	once	NA	TRBV19	TGTGCCAGTAGTACCGACAGGAACGGCTACACCTTC	CASSTDRNGYTF
TRBJ2-7	NA	TRBD2	TRBV4-1	TGCGCCAGCAGCCAAGAGAAAGCGGGGGCTAACTACGAGCAGTACTTC	CASSQEKAGANYEQYF
TRBJ2-1	NA	TRBD2	TRBV2	TGTGCCAGCAGTGAAGCGTCGCTAGCGGGAGGTCTCAAGTGGGCTGAGCAGTTCTTC	CASSEASLAGGLKWAEQFF
TRBJ2-7	NA	NA	TRBV10-1	TGCGCCAGCAGTGAAGTCCGTTCCTACGAGCAGTACTTC	CASSEVRSYEQYF
TRBJ1-2	NA	NA	TRBV4-2	TGTGCCAGCAGCCCCTCCGGGACACCTAACTATGGCTACACCTTC	CASSPSGTPNYGYTF
TRBJ1-5	once	NA	TRBV7-9	TGTGCCAGCAGCTTATTCGGTCAGCCCCAGCATTTT	CASSLFGQPQHF
TRBJ1-1	once	NA	TRBV5-6	TGTGCCAGCAGCCCCGGACAGAACACTGAAGCTTTCTTT	CASSPGQNTEAFF
TRBJ1-4	NA	TRBD1	TRBV7-9	TGTGCCAGCAGCGGGGGACAGGAGAATGAAAAACTGTTTTTT	CASSGGQENEKLFF
TRBJ1-2	NA	NA	TRBV20-1	TGCAGTGCGCACGCATGGCATGGCTACACCTTC	CSAHAWHGYTF
TRBJ2-3	NA	TRBD1	TRBV27	TGTGCCAGCAGTTTCGAGGGGGCCACGCAGTATTTT	CASSFEGATQYF
TRBJ1-1	few	NA	TRBV7-9	TGTGCCAGCAGCTTAGTTCGGGGGTCTAACACTGAAGCTTTCTTT	CASSLVRGSNTEAFF
TRBJ2-1	NA	NA	TRBV27	TGTGCCAGCAGTTTATCGATCGGCAATGAGCAGTTCTTC	CASSLSIGNEQFF
TRBJ2-3	NA	NA	TRBV27	TGTGCCAGCAGTTTATCCACACATTTCCCAGATACGCAGTATTTT	CASSLSTHFPDTQYF
TRBJ2-3	NA	TRBD1	TRBV11-2	TGTGCCAGCAGCCCGGGCAGACAGGGTAAGGGTGGAGATACGCAGTATTTT	CASSPGRQGKGGDTQYF
TRBJ1-3	NA	NA	TRBV21-1	TGTGCCAGCAGCAAAGGATTGGGTGGACAGCCGCCGACCTGCTCTGGAAACACCATATATTTT	CASSKGLGGQPPTCSGNTIYF
TRBJ2-1	NA	NA	TRBV6-6	TGTGCCAGCAGTTATTGGCCTTCTGGGGAGCAGTTCTTC	CASSYWPSGEQFF
TRBJ2-3	NA	NA	TRBV4-3	TGCGCCAGCAGCCAAGATGCAGGGGCTAGCACAGATACGCAGTATTTT	CASSQDAGASTDTQYF
TRBJ1-2	NA	NA	TRBV4-3	TGCGCCAGCAGCCAAGGAAGGGGGACCTATGGCTACACCTTC	CASSQGRGTYGYTF
TRBJ2-7	NA	TRBD2	TRBV7-6	TGTGCCAGTAGTAGCGGGGATACCTACGAGCAGTACTTC	CASSSGDTYEQYF
TRBJ1-4	NA	NA	TRBV11-2	TGTGCCAGCAGCTCCCTAATAGGAGATGAAAAACTGTTTTTT	CASSSLIGDEKLFF
TRBJ1-3	NA	NA	TRBV9	TGTGCCAGCAGCGTGGGCGGGGCGGACACCATATATTTT	CASSVGGADTIYF
TRBJ2-7	NA	TRBD2	TRBV5-1	TGCGCCAGCAGCCCCGGGACTAGCGCTTACGAGCAGTACTTC	CASSPGTSAYEQYF
TRBJ2-1	NA	TRBD2	TRBV6-5	TGTGCCAGCAGCACAGCGGGAGTCCCCCACAATGAGCAGTTCTTC	CASSTAGVPHNEQFF
TRBJ2-3	NA	NA	TRBV4-3	TGCGCCAGCAGCCAAGATGAAAGATCCACAGATACGCAGTATTTT	CASSQDERSTDTQYF
TRBJ2-1	NA	NA	TRBV2	TGTGCCAGCAGTGAAATGGAGGGCGGCCACAATGAGCAGTTCTTC	CASSEMEGGHNEQFF
TRBJ2-7	NA	TRBD2	TRBV6-1	TGTGCCAGCAGTGTTGGCTCGGCAGGGTACAGGACTAGCACCTACGAGCAGTACTTC	CASSVGSAGYRTSTYEQYF
TRBJ2-7	NA	NA	TRBV7-2	TGTGCCAGCGCCAGAGGGTCTAGCTGGTACGAGCAGTACTTC	CASARGSSWYEQYF
TRBJ1-2	NA	TRBD1	TRBV13	TGTGCCAGCGGTGCAGGGGGCGGGGGCTACACCTTC	CASGAGGGGYTF